This record covers a single T cell receptor beta chain. Via 5' RACE with UMI labels, TRB cDNA libraries were prepared. TCRdb reprocessed the 5' RACE reads; each CDR3 protein has one entry and no DNA is given. Its clone listing holds 84,000 or so distinct CDR3 sequences. CDR3 size: 12 residues. The germline V gene encodes CDR1 SGDLS and CDR2 YYNGEE. The sample belongs to a study of CXCR3-negative and CXCR3-positive naive CD8 T cells. This TCR was sampled from a human donor in good health. Some clones in this sample may be carry-over from other donors' samples. The chain carries TRBV9 and TRBJ1-1; no DNA is available, so the TRBD1 call from TCRdb remains unchecked. Specimen: naive CXCR3- CD8+ T cells from blood. Sample subset: CD45RO-CCR7+CD27+CD95- naive CD8+ T cells lacking CXCR3 (TNR3-). CDR3 residues: CASRGRSTEAFF.